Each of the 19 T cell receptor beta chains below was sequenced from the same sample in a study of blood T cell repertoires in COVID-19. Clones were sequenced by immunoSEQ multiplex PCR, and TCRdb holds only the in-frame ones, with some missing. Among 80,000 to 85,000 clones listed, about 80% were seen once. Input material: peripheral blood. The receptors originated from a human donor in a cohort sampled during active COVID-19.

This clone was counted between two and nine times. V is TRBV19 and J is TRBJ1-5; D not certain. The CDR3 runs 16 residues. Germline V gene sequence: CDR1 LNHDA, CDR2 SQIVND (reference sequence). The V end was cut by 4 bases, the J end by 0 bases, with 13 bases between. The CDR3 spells CASSTPRAVSNQPQHF. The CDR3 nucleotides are TGTGCCAGTAGTACCCCGCGGGCAGTTAGCAATCAGCCCCAGCATTTT.

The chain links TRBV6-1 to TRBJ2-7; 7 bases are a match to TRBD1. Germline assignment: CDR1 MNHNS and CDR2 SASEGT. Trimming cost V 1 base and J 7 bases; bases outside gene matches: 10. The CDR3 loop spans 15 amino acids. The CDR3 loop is CASSEVEGARGEQYF. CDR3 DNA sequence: TGTGCCAGCAGTGAAGTAGAGGGGGCTAGGGGAGAGCAGTACTTC.

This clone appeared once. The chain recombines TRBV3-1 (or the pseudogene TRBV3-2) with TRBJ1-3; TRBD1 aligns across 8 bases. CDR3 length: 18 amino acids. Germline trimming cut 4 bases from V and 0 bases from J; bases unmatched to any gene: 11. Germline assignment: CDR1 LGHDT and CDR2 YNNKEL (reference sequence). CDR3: CASSRGDRGHFSGNTIYF. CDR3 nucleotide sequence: TGTGCCAGCAGCCGAGGAGACAGGGGTCACTTCTCTGGAAACACCATATATTTT.

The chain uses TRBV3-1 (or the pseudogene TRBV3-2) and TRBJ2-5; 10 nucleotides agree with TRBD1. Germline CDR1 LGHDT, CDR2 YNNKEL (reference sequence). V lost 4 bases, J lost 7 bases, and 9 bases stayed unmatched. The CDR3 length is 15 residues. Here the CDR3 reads CASSRWTGGVGTQYF. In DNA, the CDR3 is TGTGCCAGCAGCCGTTGGACAGGGGGAGTCGGGACCCAGTACTTC.

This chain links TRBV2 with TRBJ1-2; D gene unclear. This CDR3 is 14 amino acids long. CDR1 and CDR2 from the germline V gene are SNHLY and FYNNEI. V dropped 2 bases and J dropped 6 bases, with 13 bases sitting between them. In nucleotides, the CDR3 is TGTGCCAGCAGTGAATCATCTGTAACAGATGGCTACACCTTC. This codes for CASSESSVTDGYTF.

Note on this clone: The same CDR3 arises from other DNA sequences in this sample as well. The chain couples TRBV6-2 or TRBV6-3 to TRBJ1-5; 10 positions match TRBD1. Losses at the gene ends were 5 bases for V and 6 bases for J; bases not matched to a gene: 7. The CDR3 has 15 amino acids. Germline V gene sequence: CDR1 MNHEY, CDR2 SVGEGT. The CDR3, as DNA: TGTGCCAGCAGTCTGACAGGGGGCGCGGGTCAGCCCCAGCATTTT. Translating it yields CASSLTGGAGQPQHF.

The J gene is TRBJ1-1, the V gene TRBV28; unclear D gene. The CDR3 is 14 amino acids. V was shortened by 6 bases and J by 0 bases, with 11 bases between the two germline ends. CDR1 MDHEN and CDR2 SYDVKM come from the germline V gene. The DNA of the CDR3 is TGTGCCAGCAGAACGCCTTACATGAACACTGAAGCTTTCTTT. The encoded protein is CASRTPYMNTEAFF.

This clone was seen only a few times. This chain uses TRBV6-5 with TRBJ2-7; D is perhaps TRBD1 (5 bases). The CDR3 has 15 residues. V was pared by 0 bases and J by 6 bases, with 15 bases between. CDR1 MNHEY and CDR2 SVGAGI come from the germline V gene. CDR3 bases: TGTGCCAGCAGTTACTCTTTTGGCAGGGCTGGCGAGCAGTACTTC. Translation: CASSYSFGRAGEQYF.

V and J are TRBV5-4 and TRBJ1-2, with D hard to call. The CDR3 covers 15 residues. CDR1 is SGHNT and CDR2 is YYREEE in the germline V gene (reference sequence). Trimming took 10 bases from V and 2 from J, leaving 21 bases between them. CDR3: CAASPDTTFNYGYTF. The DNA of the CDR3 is TGTGCCGCGTCGCCCGACACGACCTTCAACTATGGCTACACCTTC.

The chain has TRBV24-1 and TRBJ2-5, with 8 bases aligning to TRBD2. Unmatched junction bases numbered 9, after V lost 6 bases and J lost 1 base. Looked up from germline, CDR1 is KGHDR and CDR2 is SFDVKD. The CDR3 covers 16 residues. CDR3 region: CATSPREGRSQETQYF. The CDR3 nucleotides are TGTGCCACCAGTCCCCGGGAGGGCAGATCCCAAGAGACCCAGTACTTC.

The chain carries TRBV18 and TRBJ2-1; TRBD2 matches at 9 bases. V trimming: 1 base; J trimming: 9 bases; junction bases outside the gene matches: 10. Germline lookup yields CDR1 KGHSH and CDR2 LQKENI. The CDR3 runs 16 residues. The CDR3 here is CASSPLGSGGFSEQFF. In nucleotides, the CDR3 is TGTGCCAGCTCACCACTTGGTAGCGGGGGTTTCTCTGAGCAGTTCTTC.

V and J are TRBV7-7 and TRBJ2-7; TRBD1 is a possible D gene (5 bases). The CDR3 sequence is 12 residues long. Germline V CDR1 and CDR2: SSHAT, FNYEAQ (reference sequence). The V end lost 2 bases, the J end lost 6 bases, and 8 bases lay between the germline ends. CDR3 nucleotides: TGTGCCAGCAGCTTACAGGGCGGCGAGCAGTACTTC. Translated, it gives CASSLQGGEQYF.

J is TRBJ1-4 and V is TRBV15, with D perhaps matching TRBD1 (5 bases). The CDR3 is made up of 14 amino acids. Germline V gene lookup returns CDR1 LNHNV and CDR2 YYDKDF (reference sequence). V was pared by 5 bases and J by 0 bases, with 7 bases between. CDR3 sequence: CATSPRATNEKLFF. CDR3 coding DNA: TGTGCCACCAGCCCCAGGGCAACTAATGAAAAACTGTTTTTT. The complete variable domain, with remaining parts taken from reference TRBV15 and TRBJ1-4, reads DAMVIQNPRYQVTQFGKPVTLSCSQTLNHNVMYWYQQKSSQAPKLLFHYYDKDFNNEADTPDNFQSRRPNTSFCFLDIRSPGLGDTAMYLCATSPRATNEKLFFGSGTQLSVL.

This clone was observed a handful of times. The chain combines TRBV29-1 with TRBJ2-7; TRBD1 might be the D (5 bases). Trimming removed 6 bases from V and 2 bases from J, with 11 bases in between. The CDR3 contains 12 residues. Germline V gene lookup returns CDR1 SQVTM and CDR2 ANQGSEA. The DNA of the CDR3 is TGCAGCGTAGCAGGGATGGCCTACGAGCAGTACTTC. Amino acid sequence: CSVAGMAYEQYF.

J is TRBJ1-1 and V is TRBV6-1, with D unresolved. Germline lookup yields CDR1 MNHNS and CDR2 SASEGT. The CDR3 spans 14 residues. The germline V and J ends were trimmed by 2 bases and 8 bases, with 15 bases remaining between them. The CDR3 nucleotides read TGTGCCAGCAGTGAATATAGAGAGGGTAGGGAAGCTTTCTTT. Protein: CASSEYREGREAFF.

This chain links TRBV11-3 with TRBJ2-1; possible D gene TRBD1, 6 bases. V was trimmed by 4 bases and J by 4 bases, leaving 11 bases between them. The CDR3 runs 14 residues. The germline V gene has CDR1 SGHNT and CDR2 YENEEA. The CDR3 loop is CASSSGVGYNEQFF. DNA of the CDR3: TGTGCCAGCAGCTCAGGGGTGGGATACAATGAGCAGTTCTTC.

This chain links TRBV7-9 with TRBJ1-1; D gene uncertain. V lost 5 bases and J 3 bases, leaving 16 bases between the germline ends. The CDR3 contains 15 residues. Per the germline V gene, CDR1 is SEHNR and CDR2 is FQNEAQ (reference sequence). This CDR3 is CASSPTTPRDTEAFF. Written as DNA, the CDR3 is TGTGCCAGCAGCCCCACTACTCCACGGGACACTGAAGCTTTCTTT.

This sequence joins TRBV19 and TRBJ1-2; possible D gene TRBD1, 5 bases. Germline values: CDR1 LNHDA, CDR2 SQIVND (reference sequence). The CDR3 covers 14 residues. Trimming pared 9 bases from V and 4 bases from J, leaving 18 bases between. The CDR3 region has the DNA TGTGCCAGCCTCGCGCGGGGCGGATCCTATGGCTACACCTTC. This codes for CASLARGGSYGYTF. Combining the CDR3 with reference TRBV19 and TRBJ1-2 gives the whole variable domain DGGITQSPKYLFRKEGQNVTLSCEQNLNHDAMYWYRQDPGQGLRLIYYSQIVNDFQKGDIAEGYSVSREKKESFPLTVTSAQKNPTAFYLCASLARGGSYGYTFGSGTRLTVV.

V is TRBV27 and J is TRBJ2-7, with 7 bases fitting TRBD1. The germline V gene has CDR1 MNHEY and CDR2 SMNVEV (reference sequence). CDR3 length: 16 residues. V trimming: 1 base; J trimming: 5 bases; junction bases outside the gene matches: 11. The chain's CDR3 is CASSLLGDSAVDEQYF. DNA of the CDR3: TGTGCCAGCAGTTTATTGGGGGACAGCGCCGTAGACGAGCAGTACTTC.